Sequencing of this T cell receptor (beta chain) was carried out in a study of shared clonotypes between healthy human individuals. Original analysis: As immunoSEQ supplied junction-only sequences (without quality scores), filtering differed. Measured with immunoSEQ multiplex PCR; TCRdb has only the in-frame clones, and not every one. V, J and clone size are those of that table, while D and trimming were read from the DNA. The sample carries about 460,000 clones, approximately 77% recorded once. Regarding the study as a whole: Collection of samples was limited to blood; tissue repertoires likely differ.

Remarks on this clone: Antigen: not known.

This receptor was obtained from a woman aged 40 to 49 in good health. Some clones in this sample may be carry-over from other donors' samples. The sample comprised PBMCs.

The CDR3 protein is CASSVQKGDNYGYTF. The CDR3 DNA follows: TGTGCCAGCAGCGTACAAAAGGGGGATAACTATGGCTACACCTTC. This chain connects TRBV5-4 to TRBJ1-2, with a tentative D call TRBD1 (6 bases). Germline assignment: CDR1 SGHNT and CDR2 YYREEE (reference sequence). This CDR3 has 15 residues. V lost 4 bases, J lost 1 base, and 14 bases lay in between.